What follows are 26 T cell receptor beta chains derived from one specimen sequenced in a study of neurological immune-mediated disorders. TCRdb fed the 5' RACE reads into MiXCR, producing one record per CDR3 protein. The data contain about 50,000 distinct CDR3 sequences, about a tenth of them singletons. The sample taken for sequencing was PBMCs. These receptors all come from a middle-aged woman with HTLV-1-associated myelopathy (HAM/TSP).

This clonotype appeared many times. This chain links TRBV12-3 or TRBV12-4 with TRBJ2-2, with D possibly matching TRBD2 (5 bases). V lost 5 bases and J 3 bases, leaving 19 bases between the germline ends. This CDR3 spans 17 amino acids. CDR3 protein: CASSPLPVYGDTGELFF. The CDR3 DNA follows: TGTGCCAGCAGTCCGTTGCCCGTGTACGGGGACACCGGGGAGCTGTTTTTT.

Turning to this clonotype: Relative to the germline gene, one junction end is altered; a read error may explain this. In DNA, the CDR3 is TGTGCCACCGGCAGGGACGGCTCCTACGAGCAGTACTTC. This translates into CATGRDGSYEQYF. This chain uses TRBV15 with TRBJ2-7, with D perhaps given as TRBD1 or TRBD2 (5 bases each). Germline CDR1 reads LNHNV; CDR2 reads YYDKDF (reference sequence). The CDR3 is 13 amino acids.

The sample holds a few counts of this clonotype. The rearrangement joins TRBV7-6 to TRBJ2-1; 9 bases are shared with TRBD2. Trimming took 2 bases from V and 0 from J; bases not matched to a gene: 8. The CDR3 is 18 amino acids. CDR1 and CDR2 (germline): SGHVS, FNYEAQ. In DNA, the CDR3 is TGTGCCAGCAGCTTAAATTCTCTGCGGGGGGGCTCCTACAATGAGCAGTTCTTC. Translated, it gives CASSLNSLRGGSYNEQFF.

This clonotype was detected ten times or more. This chain joins TRBV4-2 and TRBJ2-7; D possibly corresponds to TRBD2 (6 bases). Germline V gene lookup returns CDR1 LGHNA and CDR2 YNFKEQ. This CDR3 is built from 15 residues. V shed 0 bases and J shed 0 bases, with 9 bases lying between them. The CDR3 spells CASSQDRESSYEQYF. CDR3 DNA sequence: TGTGCCAGCAGCCAAGACCGGGAGAGCTCCTACGAGCAGTACTTC.

This clonotype showed up many times. The chain carries TRBV7-2 and TRBJ2-3; 8 nucleotides match TRBD2. Looked up from germline, CDR1 is SGHTA and CDR2 is FQGNSA. The CDR3 is made up of 14 amino acids. V dropped 5 bases and J dropped 8; count of bases not matched to a gene: 9. The CDR3 loop is CASSTTSDGGTQYF. The CDR3 DNA follows: TGTGCCAGCAGCACGACTAGCGATGGGGGTACGCAGTATTTT.

This clonotype was counted many times. The chain combines TRBV29-1 with TRBJ2-7; the D is unclear. Per the germline V gene, CDR1 is SQVTM and CDR2 is ANQGSEA. Trimming removed 4 bases at V and 5 bases at J, with 12 bases between. The CDR3 consists of 12 residues. The CDR3 nucleotides read TGCAGCGTTGGCCAAAGGGTCCACGAGCAGTACTTC. This translates into CSVGQRVHEQYF.

This clonotype was observed at least ten times. The chain couples TRBV5-1 to TRBJ1-1, with D maybe TRBD1 (5 bases). The germline gives CDR1 SGHRS, CDR2 YFSETQ. V was trimmed by 4 bases and J by 4 bases, leaving 17 bases between them. This CDR3 has 15 amino acids. The CDR3 region has the DNA TGCGCCAGCAGCCAGCAGGGTCTAATGGGCACTGAAGCTTTCTTT. Translation gives CASSQQGLMGTEAFF.

This clonotype was picked up many times. The chain recombines TRBV6-2 or TRBV6-3 with TRBJ2-7; 9 bases are shared with TRBD1. This CDR3 is built from 15 residues. Germline V gives CDR1 MNHEY, CDR2 SVGEGT. Losses at the gene ends were 6 bases for V and 3 bases for J; bases not matched to a gene: 9. CDR3 region: CASRGTGTGIYEQYF. CDR3 nucleotide sequence: TGTGCCAGCAGGGGCACCGGGACAGGGATCTACGAGCAGTACTTC.

This clonotype was seen ten or more times. The rearrangement uses TRBV2 and TRBJ2-3, with D perhaps TRBD2 (6 bases). V gave up 6 bases and J gave up 5 bases, with 15 bases separating them. This CDR3 is 14 amino acids long. Looked up from germline, CDR1 is SNHLY and CDR2 is FYNNEI. The CDR3 coding sequence is TGTGCCAGCAGCCGACTAGAAGGCGAAGATACGCAGTATTTT. It is translated as CASSRLEGEDTQYF.

The table lists this clonotype with many counts. J is TRBJ2-1 and V is TRBV24-1; 10 positions agree with TRBD2. J gave up 7 bases and V 9 bases, and 11 bases lay outside the gene matches. This CDR3 region has 15 residues. Per germline, CDR1 KGHDR and CDR2 SFDVKD. CDR3 residues: CATARGERGGNEQFF. CDR3 DNA: TGTGCCACCGCCCGGGGCGAGCGGGGGGGAAATGAGCAGTTCTTC.

This clonotype was seen ten or more times. The rearrangement joins TRBV28 to TRBJ1-4; no firm D call. CDR3 size: 17 residues. V was pared by 1 base and J by 3 bases, with 15 bases between. Germline values: CDR1 MDHEN, CDR2 SYDVKM. The chain's CDR3 is CASSLYEGGGPNEKLFF. The CDR3 coding sequence is TGTGCCAGCAGTTTATACGAGGGCGGCGGCCCTAATGAAAAACTGTTTTTT.

There are many counts of this clonotype. The chain is built from TRBV20-1 and TRBJ2-5, with TRBD2 as a possible D gene (6 bases). V was cut by 0 bases and J by 2 bases, with 13 bases left in between. The CDR3 sequence is 15 residues long. The germline V gene encodes CDR1 DFQATT and CDR2 SNEGSKA (reference sequence). For the CDR3, the DNA is TGCAGTGCTAGAGACCCCTTGCGGGGACAAGAGACCCAGTACTTC. Translated: CSARDPLRGQETQYF.

This clonotype was detected ten times or more. The chain has TRBV5-6 and TRBJ2-7; D remains ambiguous. Trimming removed 1 base at V and 3 bases at J, with 8 bases between. In germline, CDR1 is SGHDT, CDR2 YYEEEE. This CDR3 is 13 amino acids long. The CDR3 bases are TGTGCCAGCAGCTTGTCCGACCGCTACGAGCAGTACTTC. Translating it yields CASSLSDRYEQYF.

The table lists this clonotype with many counts. The V call is TRBV19, the J call TRBJ2-1, with 12 bases identical to TRBD2. Germline loops: CDR1 LNHDA, CDR2 SQIVND (reference sequence). V dropped 7 bases and J dropped 6; count of bases not matched to a gene: 7. The CDR3 is made up of 15 amino acids. In DNA form, the CDR3 reads TGTGCCAGTACCGTGACTAGCGGGGGATCCAATGAGCAGTTCTTC. This sequence encodes CASTVTSGGSNEQFF.

This clonotype appeared many times. The V call is TRBV9, the J call TRBJ2-2; no clear D. The CDR3 consists of 13 residues. Per germline, CDR1 SGDLS and CDR2 YYNGEE. The V gene lost 3 bases and the J gene lost 6 bases, with 9 bases spanning the gap. The DNA for the CDR3 is TGTGCCAGCAGCGCCACAAGCCCCGGGGAGCTGTTTTTT. Amino acids: CASSATSPGELFF.

The sample holds a few counts of this clonotype. The J gene is TRBJ1-3, the V gene TRBV5-1; tentative D call: TRBD1 (5 bases). V was cut by 4 bases and J by 0 bases, with 11 bases left in between. CDR1 is SGHRS, CDR2 YFSETQ, per germline. The CDR3 extends over 15 amino acids. The CDR3 region has the DNA TGCGCCAGCAGCCAAGGGACCCTCTCTGGAAACACCATATATTTT. Amino acids: CASSQGTLSGNTIYF. Looking up the rest from reference TRBV5-1 and TRBJ1-3 gives the full variable domain: KAGVTQTPRYLIKTRGQQVTLSCSPISGHRSVSWYQQTPGQGLQFLFEYFSETQRNKGNFPGRFSGRQFSNSRSEMNVSTLELGDSALYLCASSQGTLSGNTIYFGEGSWLTVV.

This clonotype was picked up many times. This rearrangement joins TRBV27 to TRBJ2-7, with D tentatively TRBD2 (6 bases). The CDR3 sequence is 15 residues long. Germline V CDR1 and CDR2: MNHEY, SMNVEV (reference sequence). V was trimmed by 5 bases and J by 0 bases, leaving 14 bases between them. CDR3 loop: CASSPLPGDSYEQYF. CDR3 in DNA: TGTGCCAGCAGTCCCCTCCCGGGGGACTCCTACGAGCAGTACTTC.

Many counts were recorded for this clonotype. The rearrangement joins TRBV5-1 to TRBJ2-2, with D unresolved. The germline V and J ends were trimmed by 6 bases and 2 bases, with 17 bases remaining between them. CDR1 is SGHRS and CDR2 is YFSETQ in the germline V gene. This CDR3 is built from 16 residues. CDR3 amino acids: CASTLGSGRNTGELFF. CDR3 in DNA: TGCGCCAGCACCCTTGGATCAGGACGTAACACCGGGGAGCTGTTTTTT. Full variable domain (rest looked up from reference TRBV5-1 and TRBJ2-2): KAGVTQTPRYLIKTRGQQVTLSCSPISGHRSVSWYQQTPGQGLQFLFEYFSETQRNKGNFPGRFSGRQFSNSRSEMNVSTLELGDSALYLCASTLGSGRNTGELFFGEGSRLTVL.

This clonotype was counted many times. The chain joins TRBV12-3 or TRBV12-4 to TRBJ1-6; D is possibly TRBD1 (6 bases). The CDR3 is 14 amino acids. Trimming took off 5 bases at V and 7 bases at J, with 12 bases between the two ends. In nucleotides, the CDR3 is TGTGCCAGCAGTGCCCAGGGGTACAATTCACCCCTCCACTTT. Its translation is CASSAQGYNSPLHF.

This clonotype was seen many times. The rearrangement joins TRBV25-1 to TRBJ2-1; 9 bases align to TRBD1. The germline V gene has CDR1 MGHDK and CDR2 SYGVNS. After removal of 4 bases from V and 6 bases from J, the junction contained 19 bases not matched to a gene. The CDR3 consists of 19 residues. The CDR3: CASSADRGRSGYNFNEQFF. The CDR3, as DNA: TGTGCCAGCAGTGCGGACAGGGGCCGTAGCGGGTACAATTTCAATGAGCAGTTCTTC.

V is TRBV7-6 and J is TRBJ2-2; 8 bases match TRBD2. The CDR3 sequence is 16 residues long. J was trimmed by 5 bases and V by 4 bases; bases with no gene match: 9. Germline assignment: CDR1 SGHVS and CDR2 FNYEAQ. The CDR3 bases are TGTGCCAGCAGCTCTCGTGGGGGGACTAGAACCGGGGAGCTGTTTTTT. Encoded protein: CASSSRGGTRTGELFF.

The rearrangement uses TRBV20-1 and TRBJ2-3, with 7 bases matching TRBD1. Germline trimming cut 5 bases from V and 5 bases from J; bases unmatched to any gene: 1. Looked up from germline, CDR1 is DFQATT and CDR2 is SNEGSKA (reference sequence). This CDR3 spans 11 amino acids. CDR3 in DNA: TGCAGTGCTCGACAGGGAGATACGCAGTATTTT. It translates to CSARQGDTQYF.

In its sample, this clonotype was seen many times. V and J are TRBV5-1 and TRBJ2-1; 15 bases agree with TRBD2. The length of the CDR3 is 15 residues. Germline values: CDR1 SGHRS, CDR2 YFSETQ. Unmatched junction bases numbered 2, after V lost 3 bases and J lost 7 bases. The CDR3 DNA reads TGCGCCAGCAGCTACGGACTAGCGGGAGGGAATGAGCAGTTCTTC. The encoded protein is CASSYGLAGGNEQFF.

Many counts were recorded for this clonotype. The V gene is TRBV5-1, the J gene TRBJ1-1; D is possibly TRBD1 (6 bases). The ends were cut back, 4 bases at V and 0 bases at J, with 13 bases in the middle. This CDR3 is built from 15 residues. Germline V lookup: CDR1 SGHRS, CDR2 YFSETQ. CDR3 sequence: CASSVDRLMNTEAFF. The CDR3 bases are TGCGCCAGCAGCGTGGACAGACTTATGAACACTGAAGCTTTCTTT.

The chain carries TRBV19 and TRBJ2-1, with a weak D call TRBD2 (5 bases). CDR1 and CDR2 (germline): LNHDA, SQIVND (reference sequence). V was clipped by 4 bases and J by 5 bases, with 12 bases between them. The CDR3 extends over 14 amino acids. The CDR3 spells CASSTWTGHNEQFF. The CDR3 DNA is TGTGCCAGTAGTACATGGACTGGACACAATGAGCAGTTCTTC.

The chain uses TRBV12-3 or TRBV12-4 and TRBJ1-1, with D possibly TRBD1 on 5 matching bases. V was shortened by 2 bases and J by 4 bases, with 14 bases between the two germline ends. The CDR3 contains 15 residues. CDR3 bases: TGTGCCAGCAGTTTAAGTGGGGGGGGGAGCACTGAAGCTTTCTTT. This gives the protein CASSLSGGGSTEAFF.